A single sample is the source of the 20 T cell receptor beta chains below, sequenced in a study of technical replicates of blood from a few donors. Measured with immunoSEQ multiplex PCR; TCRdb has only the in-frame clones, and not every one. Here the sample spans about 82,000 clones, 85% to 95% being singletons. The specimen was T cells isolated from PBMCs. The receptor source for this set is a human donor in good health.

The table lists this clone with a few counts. The CDR3 bases are TGTGCCAGCAGCTTAGGAGTAGATCCGTACAGCAATCAGCCCCAGCATTTT. It translates to CASSLGVDPYSNQPQHF. The rearrangement uses TRBV13 and TRBJ1-5; no firm D call. This CDR3 comprises 17 residues. The germline V gene encodes CDR1 PRHDT and CDR2 FYEKMQ (reference sequence). V lost 0 bases, J lost 1 base, and 13 bases lay in between.

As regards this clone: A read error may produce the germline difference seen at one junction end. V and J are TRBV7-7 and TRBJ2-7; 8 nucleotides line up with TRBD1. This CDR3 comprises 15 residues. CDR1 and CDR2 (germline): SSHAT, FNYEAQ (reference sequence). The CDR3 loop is CASKPKDRVHYEQYF. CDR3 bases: TGTGCTAGCAAACCGAAGGACAGGGTTCACTACGAGCAGTACTTC.

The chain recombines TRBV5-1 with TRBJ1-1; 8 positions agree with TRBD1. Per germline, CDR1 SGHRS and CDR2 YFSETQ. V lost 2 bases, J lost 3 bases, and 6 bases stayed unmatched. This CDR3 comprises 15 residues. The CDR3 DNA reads TGCGCCAGCAGCTTTGCAGGGGGCGCATACACTGAAGCTTTCTTT. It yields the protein CASSFAGGAYTEAFF.

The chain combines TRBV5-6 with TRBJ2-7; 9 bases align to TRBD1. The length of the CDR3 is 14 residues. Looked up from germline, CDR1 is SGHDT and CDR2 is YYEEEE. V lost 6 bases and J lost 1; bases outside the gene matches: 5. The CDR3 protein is CASNTGTGSYEQYF. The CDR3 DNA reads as TGTGCCAGCAACACCGGGACAGGGTCCTACGAGCAGTACTTC.

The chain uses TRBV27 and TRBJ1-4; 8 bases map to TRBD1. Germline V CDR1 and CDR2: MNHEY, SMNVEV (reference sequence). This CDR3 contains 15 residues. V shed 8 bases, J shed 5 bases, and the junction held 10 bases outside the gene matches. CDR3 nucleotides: TGTGCCAGCGGGTTACGGCGACAGGGGAATGAAAAACTGTTTTTT. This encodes CASGLRRQGNEKLFF.

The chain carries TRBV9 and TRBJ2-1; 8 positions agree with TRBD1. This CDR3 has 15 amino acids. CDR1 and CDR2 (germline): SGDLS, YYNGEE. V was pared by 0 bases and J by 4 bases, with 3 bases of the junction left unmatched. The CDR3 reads CASSVAGGQYNEQFF. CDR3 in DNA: TGTGCCAGCAGCGTAGCAGGGGGCCAATACAATGAGCAGTTCTTC.

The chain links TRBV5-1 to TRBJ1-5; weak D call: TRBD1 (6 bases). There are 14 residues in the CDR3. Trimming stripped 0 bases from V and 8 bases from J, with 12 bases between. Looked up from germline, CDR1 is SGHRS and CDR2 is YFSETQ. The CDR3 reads CASSLEGGREPQHF. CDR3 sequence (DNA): TGCGCCAGCAGCTTGGAGGGGGGGAGGGAGCCCCAGCATTTT.

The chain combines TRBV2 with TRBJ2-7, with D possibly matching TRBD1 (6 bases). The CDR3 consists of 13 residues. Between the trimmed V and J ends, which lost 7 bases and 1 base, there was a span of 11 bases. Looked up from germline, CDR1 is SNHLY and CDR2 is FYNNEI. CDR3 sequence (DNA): TGTGCCAGCATCAAGGGGGTGTCCTACGAGCAGTACTTC. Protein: CASIKGVSYEQYF.

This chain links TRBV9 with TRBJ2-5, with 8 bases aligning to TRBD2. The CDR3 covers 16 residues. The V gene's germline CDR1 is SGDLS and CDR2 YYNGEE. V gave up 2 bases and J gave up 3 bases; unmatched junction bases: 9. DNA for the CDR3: TGTGCCAGCAGCGTCAAAGCCGAACTAGCGGAAGAGACCCAGTACTTC. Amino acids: CASSVKAELAEETQYF.

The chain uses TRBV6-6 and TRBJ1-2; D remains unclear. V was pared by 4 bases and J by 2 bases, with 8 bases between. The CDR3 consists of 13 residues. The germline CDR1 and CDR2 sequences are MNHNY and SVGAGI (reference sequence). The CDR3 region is CASSFSTNYGYTF. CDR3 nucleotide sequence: TGTGCCAGCAGTTTTTCTACCAACTATGGCTACACCTTC.

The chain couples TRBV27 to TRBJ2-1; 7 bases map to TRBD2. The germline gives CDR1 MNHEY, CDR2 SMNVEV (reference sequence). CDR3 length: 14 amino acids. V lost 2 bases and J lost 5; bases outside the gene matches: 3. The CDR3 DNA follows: TGTGCCAGCAGTTTAACGGGAGGAGACAATGAGCAGTTCTTC. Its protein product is CASSLTGGDNEQFF.

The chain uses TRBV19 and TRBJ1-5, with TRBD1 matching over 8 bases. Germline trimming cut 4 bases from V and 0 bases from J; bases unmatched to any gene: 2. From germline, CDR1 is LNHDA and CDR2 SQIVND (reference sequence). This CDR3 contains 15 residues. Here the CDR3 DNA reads TGTGCCAGTAGTAGGGACAGGTATAGCAATCAGCCCCAGCATTTT. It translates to CASSRDRYSNQPQHF.

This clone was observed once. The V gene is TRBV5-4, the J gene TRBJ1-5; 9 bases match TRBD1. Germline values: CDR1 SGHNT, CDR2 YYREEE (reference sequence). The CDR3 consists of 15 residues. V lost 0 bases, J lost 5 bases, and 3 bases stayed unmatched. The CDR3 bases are TGTGCCAGCAGCTTGGGGGGACAGGGTGATCAGCCCCAGCATTTT. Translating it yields CASSLGGQGDQPQHF.

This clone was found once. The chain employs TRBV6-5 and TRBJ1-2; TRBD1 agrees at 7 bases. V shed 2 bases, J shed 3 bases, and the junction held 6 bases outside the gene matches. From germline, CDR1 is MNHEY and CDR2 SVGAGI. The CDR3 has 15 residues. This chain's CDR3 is CASSYLTGSDYGYTF. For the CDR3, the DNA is TGTGCCAGCAGTTACCTGACAGGGTCGGACTATGGCTACACCTTC.

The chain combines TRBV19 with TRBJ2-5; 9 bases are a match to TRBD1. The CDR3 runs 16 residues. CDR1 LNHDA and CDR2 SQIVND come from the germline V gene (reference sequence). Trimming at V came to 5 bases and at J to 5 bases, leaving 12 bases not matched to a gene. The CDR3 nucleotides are TGTGCCAGTAGTTCTAGGGGACAGGGAGGGAGGGAGACCCAGTACTTC. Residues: CASSSRGQGGRETQYF.

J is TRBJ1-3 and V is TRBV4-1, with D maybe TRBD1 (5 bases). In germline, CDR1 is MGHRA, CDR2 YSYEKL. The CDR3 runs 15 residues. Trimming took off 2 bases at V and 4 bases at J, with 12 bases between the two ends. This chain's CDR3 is CASSQTRGLGNTIYF. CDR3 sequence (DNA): TGCGCCAGCAGCCAAACAAGGGGACTAGGAAACACCATATATTTT.

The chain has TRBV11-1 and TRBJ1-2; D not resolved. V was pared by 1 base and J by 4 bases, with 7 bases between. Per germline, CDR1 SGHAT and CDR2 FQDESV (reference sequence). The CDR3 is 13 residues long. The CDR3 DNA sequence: TGTGCCAGCAGCTTAGGAGTGGTCTATGGCTACACCTTC. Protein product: CASSLGVVYGYTF.

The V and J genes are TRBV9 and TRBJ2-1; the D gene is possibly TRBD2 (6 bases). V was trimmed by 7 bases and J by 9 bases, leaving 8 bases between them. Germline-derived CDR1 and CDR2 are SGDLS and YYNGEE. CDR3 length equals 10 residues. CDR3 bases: TGTGCCAGCGGAGCGGGTGAGCAGTTCTTC. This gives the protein CASGAGEQFF.

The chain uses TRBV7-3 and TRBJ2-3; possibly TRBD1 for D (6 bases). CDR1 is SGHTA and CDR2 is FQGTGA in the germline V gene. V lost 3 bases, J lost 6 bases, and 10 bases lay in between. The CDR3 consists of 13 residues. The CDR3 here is CASSFGQSDTQYF. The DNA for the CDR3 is TGTGCCAGCAGCTTTGGACAGTCCGATACGCAGTATTTT. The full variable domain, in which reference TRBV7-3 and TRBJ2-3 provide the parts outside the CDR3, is GAGVSQTPSNKVTEKGKYVELRCDPISGHTALYWYRQSLGQGPEFLIYFQGTGAADDSGLPNDRFFAVRPEGSVSTLKIQRTERGDSAVYLCASSFGQSDTQYFGPGTRLTVL.

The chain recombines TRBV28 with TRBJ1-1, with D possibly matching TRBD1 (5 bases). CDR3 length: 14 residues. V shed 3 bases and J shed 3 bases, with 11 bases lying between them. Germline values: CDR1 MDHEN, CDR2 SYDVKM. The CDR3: CASSLPGWDTEAFF. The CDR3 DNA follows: TGTGCCAGCAGTTTGCCAGGGTGGGACACTGAAGCTTTCTTT.